Below are 29 T cell receptor beta chains sequenced from a single sample in a study of cytomegalovirus exposure and HLA in healthy donors. Both 60 Vbeta primers and 13 Jbeta primers went into the PCR. Profiled with immunoSEQ multiplex PCR; TCRdb holds only in-frame clones, not every one. This table holds approximately 80,000 clones, around 66% found once. Sequenced sample: PBMCs. Receptors originate from a woman aged 35 to 49 in good health and CMV-seropositive.

The chain links TRBV5-1 to TRBJ2-7; 10 nucleotides align to TRBD1. The germline gives CDR1 SGHRS, CDR2 YFSETQ. V trimming: 3 bases; J trimming: 4 bases; junction bases outside the gene matches: 7. The CDR3 totals 15 residues. The CDR3 region has the DNA TGCGCCAGCAGCTCTGGGACAGGGGAGGGGTACGAGCAGTACTTC. This codes for CASSSGTGEGYEQYF.

The V call is TRBV13, the J call TRBJ2-7; 11 positions agree with TRBD1. Per the germline V gene, CDR1 is PRHDT and CDR2 is FYEKMQ (reference sequence). V dropped 4 bases and J dropped 4; count of bases not matched to a gene: 6. The CDR3 totals 15 residues. The CDR3 loop is CASSYRDRGTYEQYF. In DNA, the CDR3 is TGTGCCAGCAGCTACCGGGACAGGGGGACGTACGAGCAGTACTTC.

Regarding this clone: One end of the junction does not line up with germline, which may come from a read error. This same CDR3 is encoded by further DNA sequences in the sample. The V and J genes are TRBV6-1 and TRBJ1-1; a weak D match, TRBD1 (6 bases). In germline, CDR1 is MNHNS, CDR2 SASEGT. The CDR3 is made up of 18 amino acids. The CDR3: CASSEEDSPPYRNTEAFF. DNA of the CDR3: TGTGCCAGCAGTGAAGAGGACAGTCCCCCCTATCGGAACACTGAAGCCTTCTTT.

This rearrangement joins TRBV30 to TRBJ1-2; no clear D gene. CDR1 and CDR2 from the germline V gene are GTSNPN and SVGIG (reference sequence). V was cut by 8 bases and J by 8 bases, with 24 bases left in between. The CDR3 runs 14 residues. This CDR3 reads CAVPLGSNSEGYTF. The DNA for the CDR3 is TGTGCCGTTCCTCTCGGGTCGAATTCGGAGGGCTACACCTTC.

This clone came up a few times. This chain connects TRBV5-8 to TRBJ1-4; 7 bases match TRBD1. V was clipped by 4 bases and J by 7 bases; unmatched bases: 10. The CDR3 totals 15 residues. Looked up from germline, CDR1 is SGHTS and CDR2 is YDEGEE. The CDR3 region is CASSPRTGRSEKLFF. CDR3 coding DNA: TGTGCCAGCAGCCCCCGGACAGGAAGGAGTGAAAAACTGTTTTTT.

This chain uses TRBV10-3 with TRBJ1-1, with D perhaps TRBD1 (6 bases). Germline V gives CDR1 ENHRY, CDR2 SYGVKD. The CDR3 contains 18 residues. Between the trimmed V and J ends, which lost 5 bases and 0 bases, there was a span of 22 bases. The CDR3 region is CAISPGTSSYGVNTEAFF. CDR3 DNA sequence: TGTGCCATCAGTCCCGGGACAAGCTCTTACGGGGTGAACACTGAAGCTTTCTTT.

About this clone itself: Likely a read error: the CDR3 ends without its conserved phenylalanine or tryptophan. The V and J genes are TRBV29-1 and TRBJ1-2, with TRBD1 as a possible D gene (6 bases). The CDR3 runs to 15 residues. V was pared by 4 bases and J by 0 bases, with 15 bases between. Germline V gene data show CDR1 as SQVTM and CDR2 as ANQGSEA. The CDR3 DNA sequence: TGCAGCGTTGCCGGGGAAGGGGGTACTAACTATGGCTACACCCTC. This encodes CSVAGEGGTNYGYTL.

This clone is medium-sized by share. This chain connects TRBV2 to TRBJ1-1, with a weak D call TRBD1 (6 bases). Trimming shortened V by 1 base and J by 4 bases, and 16 bases separated the two germline ends. This CDR3 contains 16 residues. Germline V CDR1 and CDR2: SNHLY, FYNNEI. The CDR3 DNA is TGTGCCAGCAGTGAAGAAGTTCAGGGGATTGGCACTGAAGCTTTCTTT. Protein: CASSEEVQGIGTEAFF. The variable domain in full, completed from reference TRBV2 and TRBJ1-1, reads EPEVTQTPSHQVTQMGQEVILRCVPISNHLYFYWYRQILGQKVEFLVSFYNNEISEKSEIFDDQFSVERPDGSNFTLKIRSTKLEDSAMYFCASSEEVQGIGTEAFFGQGTRLTVV.

The V gene is TRBV5-8, the J gene TRBJ2-1; TRBD1 matches 12 bases. With V trimmed by 2 bases and J by 6 bases, 3 bases remained unmatched. Germline CDR1 reads SGHTS; CDR2 reads YDEGEE. The CDR3 is 15 amino acids. CDR3 nucleotide sequence: TGTGCCAGCAGCTTCGGGACAGGGGGCTTCAATGAGCAGTTCTTC. It specifies CASSFGTGGFNEQFF.

This chain uses TRBV7-8 with TRBJ2-1; D unclear. The V and J ends lost 1 base and 1 base respectively, with 8 bases between them. CDR1 is SGHVS and CDR2 is FQNEAQ in the germline V gene. The CDR3 sequence is 15 residues long. The CDR3 sequence is CASSLEEPSYNEQFF. The CDR3, as DNA: TGTGCCAGCAGCTTAGAAGAGCCTTCCTACAATGAGCAGTTCTTC.

This clone was observed once. The chain combines TRBV11-2 with TRBJ2-5; 12 nucleotides match TRBD2. This CDR3 is built from 17 residues. Germline lookup yields CDR1 SGHAT and CDR2 FQNNGV. V was clipped by 4 bases and J by 4 bases; unmatched bases: 10. The CDR3 nucleotides read TGTGCCAGCAGCTCAATAAAGATGACTAGCGGGAGAGAGACCCAGTACTTC. It specifies CASSSIKMTSGRETQYF.

This chain connects TRBV11-1 to TRBJ1-1; 7 positions match TRBD1. Germline values: CDR1 SGHAT, CDR2 FQDESV (reference sequence). The junction had 9 bases not matched to a gene; V was cut back by 1 base and J by 10 bases. The CDR3 totals 14 residues. The CDR3 coding sequence is TGTGCCAGCAGCTTAGAGGGGGCGGCCCCTGGAGCTTTCTTT. Translated, it gives CASSLEGAAPGAFF.

V is TRBV7-9 and J is TRBJ2-2, with D possibly being TRBD2 (5 bases). CDR3 size: 15 residues. Germline loops: CDR1 SEHNR, CDR2 FQNEAQ (reference sequence). Trimming removed 3 bases at V and 4 bases at J, with 12 bases between. CDR3 in amino acids: CASSLMRAGTGELFF. The CDR3 DNA reads as TGTGCCAGCAGCTTGATGAGGGCGGGCACCGGGGAGCTGTTTTTT.

The V call is TRBV9, the J call TRBJ1-4; 7 bases map to TRBD1. The CDR3 has 13 residues. V lost 3 bases to trimming and J lost 8 bases; unmatched junction nucleotides: 4. The germline V gene has CDR1 SGDLS and CDR2 YYNGEE. The CDR3 region has the DNA TGTGCCAGCAGCGCGACAGGGTACGAAAAACTGTTTTTT. Its protein is CASSATGYEKLFF.

The chain joins TRBV28 to TRBJ1-4; a possible D gene is TRBD1 (5 bases). Looked up from germline, CDR1 is MDHEN and CDR2 is SYDVKM. Trimming pared 4 bases from V and 3 bases from J, leaving 12 bases between. CDR3 length equals 15 residues. CDR3 bases: TGTGCCAGCAGTTCTGGGAGGGGCGCTAATGAAAAACTGTTTTTT. Protein product: CASSSGRGANEKLFF.

This clone was seen a few times. This chain uses TRBV19 with TRBJ2-3; D gene ambiguous. Germline loops: CDR1 LNHDA, CDR2 SQIVND (reference sequence). The length of the CDR3 is 13 residues. The ends were cut back, 4 bases at V and 6 bases at J, with 11 bases in the middle. This CDR3 is CASSRSLLDTQYF. DNA of the CDR3: TGTGCCAGTAGTAGGTCACTACTTGATACGCAGTATTTT.

This clone was seen a single time. This CDR3 is CAIQIQGLNTEAFF. DNA of the CDR3: TGTGCCATCCAAATACAGGGGTTGAACACTGAAGCTTTCTTT. The V and J genes are TRBV2 and TRBJ1-1; 7 bases align to TRBD1. The CDR3 is 14 residues long. The germline V gene encodes CDR1 SNHLY and CDR2 FYNNEI. After removal of 10 bases from V and 0 bases from J, the junction contained 8 bases not matched to a gene.

Points on this clone: The sample contains more than one DNA sequence encoding this CDR3. The CDR3 bases are TGTGCCAGCAGTTACTCTGGGCAGGGATGGGCCACTGAAGCTTTCTTT. It is translated as CASSYSGQGWATEAFF. The chain links TRBV28 to TRBJ1-1; TRBD1 is a possible D gene (5 bases). The CDR3 runs to 16 residues. Per the germline V gene, CDR1 is MDHEN and CDR2 is SYDVKM. The germline V and J ends were trimmed by 4 bases and 4 bases, with 19 bases remaining between them.

CDR3 residues: CASSPQGQLNTEAFF. CDR3 nucleotide sequence: TGTGCCAGCAGCCCCCAAGGACAGTTGAACACTGAAGCTTTCTTT. The chain employs TRBV7-8 and TRBJ1-1; perhaps TRBD1 as D (6 bases). The CDR3 is 15 amino acids. The V gene lost 5 bases and the J gene lost 0 bases, with 13 bases spanning the gap. Germline CDR1 and CDR2: SGHVS and FQNEAQ.

The rearrangement joins TRBV5-1 to TRBJ1-1; D unresolved. The germline gives CDR1 SGHRS, CDR2 YFSETQ. This CDR3 region has 11 residues. Trimming stripped 5 bases from V and 5 bases from J, with 7 bases between. CDR3 region: CASRLETEAFF. The CDR3 region has the DNA TGCGCCAGCAGACTCGAAACTGAAGCTTTCTTT.

This chain connects TRBV5-4 to TRBJ1-4, with D perhaps TRBD1 (6 bases). The germline V gene encodes CDR1 SGHNT and CDR2 YYREEE (reference sequence). V lost 4 bases and J lost 10, with 14 bases in between. This CDR3 region has 13 residues. CDR3 sequence (DNA): TGTGCCAGCAGCCCCAAACAGGGTCCAAAACTGTTTTTT. This encodes CASSPKQGPKLFF.

The chain joins TRBV5-1 to TRBJ1-5; possibly TRBD1 for D (6 bases). The CDR3 runs to 14 residues. V was shortened by 0 bases and J by 7 bases, with 11 bases between the two germline ends. CDR1 is SGHRS and CDR2 is YFSETQ in the germline V gene. The CDR3 DNA follows: TGCGCCAGCAGCTTGGTTGGGGGCGAACAGCCCCAGCATTTT. This gives the protein CASSLVGGEQPQHF.

This chain connects TRBV6-1 to TRBJ2-7; tentatively, D is TRBD1 (6 bases). The V end lost 4 bases, the J end lost 3 bases, and 10 bases lay between the germline ends. Germline V gene data show CDR1 as MNHNS and CDR2 as SASEGT. This CDR3 comprises 13 residues. In DNA, the CDR3 is TGTGCCAGCAGTGGACAGGCCAACTACGAGCAGTACTTC. Protein product: CASSGQANYEQYF.

V is TRBV19 and J is TRBJ2-6; D not certain. There are 11 residues in the CDR3. Per germline, CDR1 LNHDA and CDR2 SQIVND (reference sequence). V was trimmed by 3 bases and J by 12 bases, leaving 6 bases between them. The CDR3 protein is CASSIGVVLTF. The CDR3 DNA follows: TGTGCCAGTAGTATTGGAGTCGTCCTGACTTTC.

The chain couples TRBV5-6 to TRBJ2-7; a weak D match, TRBD2 (5 bases). This CDR3 has 14 residues. From germline, CDR1 is SGHDT and CDR2 YYEEEE. Trimming stripped 2 bases from V and 0 bases from J, with 9 bases between. The CDR3 DNA sequence: TGTGCCAGCAGCTTCCCTAGCCGCTCCTACGAGCAGTACTTC. Translating gives CASSFPSRSYEQYF.

V usage is TRBV19 and J usage is TRBJ2-3; D is uncertain. This CDR3 is 15 amino acids long. CDR1 and CDR2 (germline): LNHDA, SQIVND (reference sequence). V gave up 6 bases and J gave up 5 bases, with 18 bases separating them. The CDR3 DNA reads TGTGCCAGTAGGAGGAAGTTGATGGAGTTAGATACGCAGTATTTT. Amino acid sequence: CASRRKLMELDTQYF.

This clone was found a few times. The V gene is TRBV9, the J gene TRBJ1-2, with no clear D. This CDR3 has 15 residues. The germline gives CDR1 SGDLS, CDR2 YYNGEE. Trimming removed 6 bases from V and 4 bases from J, with 19 bases in between. The CDR3 loop is CASTPRREAGYGYTF. DNA of the CDR3: TGTGCCAGCACTCCACGACGGGAGGCTGGCTATGGCTACACCTTC.

The J gene is TRBJ2-7, the V gene TRBV5-6; 8 bases line up with TRBD1. The germline gives CDR1 SGHDT, CDR2 YYEEEE. V dropped 4 bases and J dropped 3; count of bases not matched to a gene: 6. The CDR3 is 14 residues long. CDR3 loop: CASSTRTGHYEQYF. The CDR3 DNA reads as TGTGCCAGCAGCACCCGGACAGGGCACTACGAGCAGTACTTC.

The chain's CDR3 is CASSSSQGNQPQHF. CDR3 nucleotides: TGTGCCAGCAGCTCCTCCCAGGGCAATCAGCCCCAGCATTTT. This rearrangement joins TRBV11-2 to TRBJ1-5; no clear D. CDR3 length: 14 amino acids. The V gene lost 4 bases and the J gene lost 2 bases, with 9 bases spanning the gap. The germline V gene encodes CDR1 SGHAT and CDR2 FQNNGV.